In this sample, the clone carrying this TCR beta chain turned up once. Its target is unknown. The data were taken from a study of shared clonotypes between healthy human individuals. Whole-study results and caveats: Only blood samples were collected, and tissue repertoires likely differ.

The junction had 1 base not matched to a gene; V was cut back by 4 bases and J by 10 bases. This CDR3 is built from 11 residues. The V gene's germline CDR1 is SQVTM and CDR2 ANQGSEA. Measured with immunoSEQ multiplex PCR; TCRdb has only the in-frame clones, and not every one. Among about 2.3 million clones listed, roughly 90% were seen once. The CD4+ fraction was divided into a CD45RA+ naive subset and a CD45RA-negative memory subset. The chain has TRBV29-1 and TRBJ1-4; 9 bases are shared with TRBD1. The material sequenced was naive CD4+ T cells from PBMCs. Subset defined: CD45RA+ positively selected. This TCR was recovered from a man aged 18 to 35 in good health. Some clones in this sample may be carry-over from other donors' samples. CDR3 in DNA: TGCAGCGTTGCGACAGGGGGAAAACTGTTTTTT. The encoded protein is CSVATGGKLFF.